A single sample gave rise to the 16 T cell receptor beta chains below, sequenced in a study of T-cell reconstitution after alpha-beta-depleted transplantation in children. Library preparation (for TCRbeta) was performed with unique molecular identifiers. Using its own MiXCR run on the PCR reads, TCRdb lists one record per CDR3 protein. The repertoire holds approximately 190,000 distinct CDR3 sequences, approximately 6% seen once, with 4.5% in the top ten. Sequences were derived from PBMCs, sampled before TCRalphabeta/CD19-depleted stem cell transplant. All receptors come from a girl less than two years old with combined immunodeficiency, due to receive a stem cell transplant.

This clonotype showed up many times. J is TRBJ2-5 and V is TRBV7-9; tentatively, D is TRBD2 (5 bases). V lost 3 bases to trimming and J lost 4 bases, with 18 bases between them. Per germline, CDR1 SEHNR and CDR2 FQNEAQ (reference sequence). This CDR3 is 16 amino acids long. The CDR3 reads CASSFYRGLLTETQYF. CDR3 DNA: TGTGCCAGCAGCTTCTACAGAGGACTTCTCACAGAGACCCAGTACTTC.

This clonotype was seen repeatedly, ten times or more. V is TRBV7-9 and J is TRBJ2-5; D is undetermined. There are 12 residues in the CDR3. The germline V and J ends were trimmed by 4 bases and 3 bases, with 6 bases remaining between them. The germline V gene has CDR1 SEHNR and CDR2 FQNEAQ (reference sequence). CDR3 loop: CASSYSEETQYF. The CDR3 coding sequence is TGTGCCAGCAGCTATTCCGAAGAGACCCAGTACTTC.

Many counts were recorded for this clonotype. The chain couples TRBV15 to TRBJ1-4; tentative D call: TRBD1 (6 bases). This CDR3 is built from 14 residues. Trimming cost V 4 bases and J 7 bases, with 13 bases left between them. Germline lookup yields CDR1 LNHNV and CDR2 YYDKDF (reference sequence). The CDR3 DNA reads TGTGCCACCAGCAATCCAGGGGCGAGTGAAAAACTGTTTTTT. Residues: CATSNPGASEKLFF. Variable domain in full (rest from reference TRBV15 and TRBJ1-4): DAMVIQNPRYQVTQFGKPVTLSCSQTLNHNVMYWYQQKSSQAPKLLFHYYDKDFNNEADTPDNFQSRRPNTSFCFLDIRSPGLGDTAMYLCATSNPGASEKLFFGSGTQLSVL.

Ten or more counts support this clonotype. The chain joins TRBV29-1 to TRBJ2-3; tentatively, D is TRBD1 or TRBD2 (5 bases each). The V gene lost 7 bases and the J gene lost 2 bases, with 19 bases spanning the gap. This CDR3 has 15 residues. CDR1 SQVTM and CDR2 ANQGSEA come from the germline V gene. The CDR3 DNA is TGCAGCGCCTCCGTGGGTGGGGGAAACACAGATACGCAGTATTTT. This encodes CSASVGGGNTDTQYF.

This clonotype was recorded at least ten times. J is TRBJ2-1 and V is TRBV7-2; D is unclear. Looked up from germline, CDR1 is SGHTA and CDR2 is FQGNSA. This CDR3 contains 13 residues. Deletions cut 5 bases from V and 8 bases from J, with 13 bases between. This CDR3 reads CASSLPLGHEQFF. In DNA, the CDR3 is TGTGCCAGCAGCCTTCCACTGGGCCATGAGCAGTTCTTC.

A few counts support this clonotype. V usage is TRBV27 and J usage is TRBJ2-3; D not resolved. In germline, CDR1 is MNHEY, CDR2 SMNVEV (reference sequence). The CDR3 spans 14 residues. With 0 bases removed from V and 0 bases from J, the gap between germline ends came to 4 bases. The CDR3 sequence is CASSLSSSTDTQYF. The CDR3 coding sequence is TGTGCCAGCAGTTTATCTTCCAGCACAGATACGCAGTATTTT.

This clonotype was seen repeatedly, ten times or more. J is TRBJ1-1 and V is TRBV7-9; D remains unclear. The germline CDR1 and CDR2 sequences are SEHNR and FQNEAQ (reference sequence). This CDR3 is 15 amino acids long. Trimming pared 5 bases from V and 1 base from J, leaving 14 bases between. CDR3 residues: CASSDDLLPNTEAFF. The CDR3 DNA sequence: TGTGCCAGCAGCGATGACCTGTTACCGAACACTGAAGCTTTCTTT.

The table lists this clonotype with many counts. J is TRBJ2-5 and V is TRBV15, with 7 nucleotides matching TRBD2. V lost 1 base to trimming and J lost 8 bases; unmatched junction nucleotides: 10. The germline gives CDR1 LNHNV, CDR2 YYDKDF (reference sequence). CDR3 length: 15 amino acids. CDR3 in DNA: TGTGCCACCAGCAGAGGAGTAGCGGGTGAAGGAACCCAGTACTTC. Its protein product is CATSRGVAGEGTQYF.

This clonotype was recorded many times. The chain recombines TRBV10-3 with TRBJ2-7; TRBD2 matches 7 bases. CDR1 is ENHRY and CDR2 is SYGVKD in the germline V gene. V lost 6 bases and J lost 3; bases outside the gene matches: 8. CDR3 length equals 14 residues. CDR3: CAISDPGLRYEQYF. The CDR3 nucleotides read TGTGCCATCAGCGACCCGGGACTACGCTACGAGCAGTACTTC.

This clonotype has at least ten counts. The J gene is TRBJ2-3, the V gene TRBV28, with 11 bases lining up with TRBD2. V shed 2 bases, J shed 1 base, and the junction held 14 bases outside the gene matches. The germline V gene encodes CDR1 MDHEN and CDR2 SYDVKM. CDR3 length: 20 amino acids. The CDR3, as DNA: TGTGCCAGCAGTTTACTGTATCGGACTAGCGGGCATTTAGGCACAGATACGCAGTATTTT. Residues: CASSLLYRTSGHLGTDTQYF. Full variable domain (missing parts from reference TRBV28 and TRBJ2-3): DVKVTQSSRYLVKRTGEKVFLECVQDMDHENMFWYRQDPGLGLRLIYFSYDVKMKEKGDIPEGYSVSREKKERFSLILESASTNQTSMYLCASSLLYRTSGHLGTDTQYFGPGTRLTVL.

This clonotype appeared many times. The V call is TRBV9, the J call TRBJ1-5; D remains unclear. V was shortened by 0 bases and J by 1 base, with 2 bases between the two germline ends. This CDR3 has 13 amino acids. Germline V gene data show CDR1 as SGDLS and CDR2 as YYNGEE. The CDR3 loop is CASSVGSNQPQHF. In DNA, the CDR3 is TGTGCCAGCAGCGTAGGAAGCAATCAGCCCCAGCATTTT.

This clonotype showed up many times. The CDR3 spells CSATPDSFFYGYTF. CDR3 DNA sequence: TGCAGTGCTACCCCGGACAGCTTTTTCTATGGCTACACCTTC. The chain links TRBV20-1 to TRBJ1-2, with D possibly being TRBD1 (6 bases). The V and J ends lost 4 bases and 4 bases respectively, with 16 bases between them. The V gene's germline CDR1 is DFQATT and CDR2 SNEGSKA (reference sequence). The CDR3 extends over 14 amino acids.

This clonotype was observed at least ten times. CDR3 in amino acids: CASSFTGTGELFF. DNA of the CDR3: TGTGCCAGCAGCTTCACGGGGACCGGGGAGCTGTTTTTT. This chain connects TRBV9 to TRBJ2-2, with a weak D call TRBD2 (5 bases). V lost 4 bases and J 5 bases, leaving 9 bases between the germline ends. Germline V gene data show CDR1 as SGDLS and CDR2 as YYNGEE. There are 13 residues in the CDR3.

This clonotype was counted many times. The rearrangement joins TRBV5-1 to TRBJ1-1, with D maybe TRBD1 (6 bases). The CDR3 has 16 amino acids. The germline V and J ends were trimmed by 3 bases and 1 base, with 16 bases remaining between them. Germline lookup yields CDR1 SGHRS and CDR2 YFSETQ. The CDR3 DNA follows: TGCGCCAGCAGCTCCCAGGGGCGAGTAGGGAACACTGAAGCTTTCTTT. Protein product: CASSSQGRVGNTEAFF.

This clonotype was seen repeatedly, ten times or more. The chain uses TRBV12-3 or TRBV12-4 and TRBJ2-1, with no clear D. V shed 5 bases and J shed 14 bases, with 16 bases lying between them. The CDR3 runs 12 residues. CDR3 in amino acids: CASSQNNLFEFF. The CDR3 bases are TGTGCCAGCAGTCAGAACAATTTGTTCGAGTTCTTC.

This clonotype was seen repeatedly, ten times or more. The chain combines TRBV15 with TRBJ2-5; 8 nucleotides agree with TRBD1. V was pared by 2 bases and J by 3 bases, with 5 bases of the junction left unmatched. Looked up from germline, CDR1 is LNHNV and CDR2 is YYDKDF (reference sequence). The CDR3 has 15 residues. The CDR3 loop reads CATSRTGGFKETQYF. DNA of the CDR3: TGTGCCACCAGCAGAACAGGGGGGTTTAAAGAGACCCAGTACTTC.